This T cell receptor (beta chain) was observed in a study of T cell responses to AZD1222 COVID-19 vaccine. Clones were sequenced by immunoSEQ multiplex PCR, and TCRdb holds only the in-frame ones, with some missing. The repertoire holds more than 150,000 clones, with roughly nine tenths as singletons. Second-dose schedules of about 4 or about 12 weeks were combined. This clone has more than one count but fewer than ten. No antigen is known for it. Broader study findings: White British donors predominated, females outnumbered males, and clonal diversity was possibly underestimated. Baseline antibody screening turned up just six seropositive AZD1222 recipients. Unmutated variant regions reportedly attract nearly half of all spike-specific TCRs.

CDR3 length: 15 residues. Germline V gene lookup returns CDR1 SGHRS and CDR2 YFSETQ. Trimming took 0 bases from V and 8 from J, leaving 15 bases between them. This TCR came from an adult who received the AZD1222 COVID-19 vaccine. The starting material was peripheral blood, obtained 28 days after the second AZD1222 dose. The chain employs TRBV5-1 and TRBJ2-1; D unresolved. The CDR3: CASSLGPASVDEQFF. The DNA of the CDR3 is TGCGCCAGCAGCTTGGGGCCAGCCTCGGTTGATGAGCAGTTCTTC.